This T cell receptor beta chain emerged from a study of OX40 agonist ivuxolimab in advanced cancers. This clone was found once. The protocol was immunoSEQ multiplex PCR, while the TCRdb copy is restricted to in-frame clones and leaves out a portion. In the table there are roughly 62,000 clones, approximately 80% of which are singletons. The CDR3 contains 16 residues. Germline CDR1 is LGHNT and CDR2 is FRNRAP. V lost 2 bases to trimming and J lost 4 bases; unmatched junction nucleotides: 7. The source material was CD4+ or CD8+ T cells sorted from blood, sampled in a trial of the OX40 agonist ivuxolimab. This TCR derives from an adult with an advanced solid tumor such as melanoma, head and neck, liver or kidney cancer. This sequence joins TRBV12-5 and TRBJ2-2; 7 nucleotides line up with TRBD1. The CDR3 coding sequence is TGTGCTAGTGGTTTGCGAACAGGGGTTGGCACCGGGGAGCTGTTTTTT. Translation gives CASGLRTGVGTGELFF.